Here is one TCR beta chain with its context. Its antigen is not known. The data were produced by immunoSEQ multiplex PCR, yet TCRdb's version contains in-frame clones alone and is incomplete. The sample holds approximately 110,000 clones, roughly 93% seen once. The CDR3 sequence is 16 residues long. Germline V gene data show CDR1 as SGHVS and CDR2 as FNYEAQ. V lost 0 bases to trimming and J lost 4 bases; unmatched junction nucleotides: 3. These data originate in a study of cytomegalovirus exposure and HLA in healthy donors. Study outcomes and limitations: It was 150 to 200 TCR beta chains that were listed as cytomegalovirus-associated.

Sequencing was carried out using PBMCs. V usage is TRBV7-6 and J usage is TRBJ2-2; 9 nucleotides line up with TRBD1. This clonotype was obtained from a woman aged 18-29 years in good health and CMV-seronegative. The CDR3 protein is CASSLAPGQGTGELFF. The CDR3 coding sequence is TGTGCCAGCAGCTTAGCGCCGGGACAGGGCACCGGGGAGCTGTTTTTT.